This T cell receptor (beta chain) was retrieved from a study of cytomegalovirus exposure and HLA in healthy donors. For this clone: Its antigen is unidentified.

The germline V gene encodes CDR1 MGHDK and CDR2 SYGVNS. Trimming cost V 11 bases and J 6 bases; bases outside gene matches: 15. This CDR3 region has 15 residues. Each donor's status was that of a healthy bone marrow donor. Primers: 60 Vbeta forward and 13 Jbeta reverse. Produced via immunoSEQ multiplex PCR; TCRdb's table is partial and in-frame only. The data contain around 170,000 clones, 77% of them singletons. Study-wide results and limits: Later on, an analysis found that several of the most significant clusters appeared to be linked to common viral pathogens, which included parvovirus B19. One later analysis reportedly identified an Asian-associated ancestry cluster that showed fewer N-insertions than the approximately 670-donor mean. A highly shared variant cluster was judged a likely technical artifact.

The sample taken for sequencing was PBMCs. The V call is TRBV25-1, the J call TRBJ2-1; 8 nucleotides agree with TRBD2. The sequence came from a man between 18 and 29 years old in good health and CMV-seronegative. The CDR3, as DNA: TGTGCCGCCAGCAGGGGTGTAGCGGGGAGCAATGAGCAGTTCTTC. Protein: CAASRGVAGSNEQFF.